This T cell receptor beta chain emerged from a study of CXCR3-negative and CXCR3-positive naive CD8 T cells. Study as a whole: Overall TRB read output was some 140 million, and each library contained about 1.5 +/- 0.3 million reads.

Study findings and constraints: CXCR3-negative and CXCR3-positive naive cells shared comparable TRBV-TRBJ usage, but memory cells did not. Relative to CXCR3-negative naive cells, CXCR3-positive naive cells had more hydrophobic TRB CDR3s. Memory CD8+ cells showed much lower diversity, while both naive subsets displayed comparably high diversity.

Preparation of TRB cDNA libraries relied on 5' RACE carrying UMI labels. One entry per CDR3 protein, without DNA, is what TCRdb gives after re-calling the 5' RACE reads. This specimen shows about 56,000 distinct CDR3 sequences; the ten leading clones hold less than 0.85%. Germline assignment: CDR1 SEHNR and CDR2 FQNEAQ (reference sequence). CDR3 length: 11 amino acids. On this clonotype: The antigen remains unidentified.

This chain connects TRBV7-9 to TRBJ1-3. The sequence came from a human donor in good health. Some clones in this sample may be carry-over from other donors' samples. The sequenced material came from naive CXCR3+ CD8+ T cells from blood. The subset denotes: CD45RO-CCR7+CD27+CD95- naive CD8+ T cells expressing CXCR3 (TNR3+). The CDR3 here is CASSLGNTIYF.